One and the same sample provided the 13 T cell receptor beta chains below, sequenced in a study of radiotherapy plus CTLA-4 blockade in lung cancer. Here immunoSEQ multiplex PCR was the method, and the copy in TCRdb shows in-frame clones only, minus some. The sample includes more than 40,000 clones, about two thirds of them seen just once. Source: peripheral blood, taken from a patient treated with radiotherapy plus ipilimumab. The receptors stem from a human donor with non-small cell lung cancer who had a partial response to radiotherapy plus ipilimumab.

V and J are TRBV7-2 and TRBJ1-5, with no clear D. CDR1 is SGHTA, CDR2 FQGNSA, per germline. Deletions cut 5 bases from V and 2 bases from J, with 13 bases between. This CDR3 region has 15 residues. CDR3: CASSTHPRGNQPQHF. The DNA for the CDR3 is TGTGCCAGCAGCACTCACCCACGGGGCAATCAGCCCCAGCATTTT.

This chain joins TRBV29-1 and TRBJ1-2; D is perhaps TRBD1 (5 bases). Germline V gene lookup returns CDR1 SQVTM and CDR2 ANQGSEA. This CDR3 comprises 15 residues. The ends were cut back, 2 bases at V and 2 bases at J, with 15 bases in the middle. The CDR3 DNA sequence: TGCAGCGTTGAAACCCCGGGACTGGTAAACTATGGCTACACCTTC. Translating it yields CSVETPGLVNYGYTF.

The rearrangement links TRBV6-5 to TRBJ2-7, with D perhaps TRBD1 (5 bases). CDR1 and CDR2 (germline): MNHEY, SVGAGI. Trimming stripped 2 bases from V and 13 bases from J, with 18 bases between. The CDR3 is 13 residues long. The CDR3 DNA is TGTGCCAGCAGTTACCAACAGGATGGGGCACACTACTTC. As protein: CASSYQQDGAHYF.

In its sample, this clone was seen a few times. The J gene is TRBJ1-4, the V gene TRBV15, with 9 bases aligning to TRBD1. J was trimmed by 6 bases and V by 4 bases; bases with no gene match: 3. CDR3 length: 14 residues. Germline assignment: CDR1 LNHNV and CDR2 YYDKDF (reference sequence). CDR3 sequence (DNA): TGTGCCACCAGCATTGGGGACAGGGATGAAAAACTGTTTTTT. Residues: CATSIGDRDEKLFF. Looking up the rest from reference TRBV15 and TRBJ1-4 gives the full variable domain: DAMVIQNPRYQVTQFGKPVTLSCSQTLNHNVMYWYQQKSSQAPKLLFHYYDKDFNNEADTPDNFQSRRPNTSFCFLDIRSPGLGDTAMYLCATSIGDRDEKLFFGSGTQLSVL.

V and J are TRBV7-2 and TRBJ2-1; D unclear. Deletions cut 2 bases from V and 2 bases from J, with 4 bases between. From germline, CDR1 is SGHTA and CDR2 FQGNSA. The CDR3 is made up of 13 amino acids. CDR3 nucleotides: TGTGCCAGCAGCTTAAGCACCTACAATGAGCAGTTCTTC. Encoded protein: CASSLSTYNEQFF.

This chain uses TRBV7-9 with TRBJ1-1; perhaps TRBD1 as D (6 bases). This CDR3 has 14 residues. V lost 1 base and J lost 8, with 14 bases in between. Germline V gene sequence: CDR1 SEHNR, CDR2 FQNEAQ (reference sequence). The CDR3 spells CASSLVFQGTEAFF. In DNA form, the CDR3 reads TGTGCCAGCAGCTTAGTGTTCCAAGGGACAGAAGCTTTCTTT.

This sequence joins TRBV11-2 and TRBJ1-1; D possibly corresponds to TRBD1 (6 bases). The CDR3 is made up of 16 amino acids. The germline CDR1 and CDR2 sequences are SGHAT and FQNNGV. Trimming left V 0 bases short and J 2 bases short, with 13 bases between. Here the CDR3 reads CASSLEGAGDNTEAFF. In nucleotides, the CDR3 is TGTGCCAGCAGCTTAGAGGGGGCGGGGGACAACACTGAAGCTTTCTTT. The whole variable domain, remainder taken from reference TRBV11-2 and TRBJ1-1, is EAGVAQSPRYKIIEKRQSVAFWCNPISGHATLYWYQQILGQGPKLLIQFQNNGVVDDSQLPKDRFSAERLKGVDSTLKIQPAKLEDSAVYLCASSLEGAGDNTEAFFGQGTRLTVV.

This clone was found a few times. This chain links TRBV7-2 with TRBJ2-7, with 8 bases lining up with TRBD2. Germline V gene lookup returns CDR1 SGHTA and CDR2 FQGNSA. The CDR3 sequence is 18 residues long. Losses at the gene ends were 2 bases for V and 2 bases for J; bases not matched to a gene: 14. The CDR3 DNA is TGTGCCAGCAGCTTAATTCGGCAGGGCGGGAGGAACCCCTACGAGCAGTACTTC. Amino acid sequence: CASSLIRQGGRNPYEQYF.

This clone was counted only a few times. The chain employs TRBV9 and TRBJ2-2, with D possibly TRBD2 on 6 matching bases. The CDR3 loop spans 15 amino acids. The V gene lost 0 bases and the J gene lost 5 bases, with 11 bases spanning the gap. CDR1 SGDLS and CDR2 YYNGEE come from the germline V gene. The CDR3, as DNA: TGTGCCAGCAGCGTAGCGGGAGCTGCTACCGGGGAGCTGTTTTTT. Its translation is CASSVAGAATGELFF.

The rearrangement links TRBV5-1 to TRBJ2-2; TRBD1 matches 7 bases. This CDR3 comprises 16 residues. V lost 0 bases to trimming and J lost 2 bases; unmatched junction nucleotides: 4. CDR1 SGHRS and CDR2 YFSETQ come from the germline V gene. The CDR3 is CASSLGGQLNTGELFF. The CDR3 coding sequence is TGCGCCAGCAGCTTGGGGGGACAGCTTAACACCGGGGAGCTGTTTTTT.

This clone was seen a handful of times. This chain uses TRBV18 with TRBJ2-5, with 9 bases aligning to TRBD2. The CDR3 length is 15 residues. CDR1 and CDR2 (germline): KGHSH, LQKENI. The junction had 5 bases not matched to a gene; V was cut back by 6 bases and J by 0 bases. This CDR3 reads CASSLAGTDQETQYF. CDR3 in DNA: TGTGCCAGCTCGCTAGCGGGGACCGACCAAGAGACCCAGTACTTC.

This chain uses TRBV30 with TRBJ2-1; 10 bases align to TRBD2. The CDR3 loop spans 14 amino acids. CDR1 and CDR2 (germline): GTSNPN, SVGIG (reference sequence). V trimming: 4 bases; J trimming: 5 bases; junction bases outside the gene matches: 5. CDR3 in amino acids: CAWNGLAGDNEQFF. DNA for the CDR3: TGTGCCTGGAACGGGCTAGCGGGGGACAATGAGCAGTTCTTC.

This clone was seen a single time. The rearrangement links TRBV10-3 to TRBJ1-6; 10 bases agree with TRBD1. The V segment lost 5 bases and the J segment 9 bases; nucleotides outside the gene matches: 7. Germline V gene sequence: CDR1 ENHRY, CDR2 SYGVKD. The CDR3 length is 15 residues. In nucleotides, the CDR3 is TGTGCCATCAGTATGACAGGGGGCGAAGGTTCACCCCTCCACTTT. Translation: CAISMTGGEGSPLHF.